The source of this TCR beta chain is a study of OX40 agonist ivuxolimab in advanced cancers. Looking at the study overall: Of the patients, three showed partial responses, one with hepatocellular carcinoma and two with cutaneous melanoma. Study results and limitations: Partial responders at 0.1-3.0 mg/kg showed near-lowest clonal expansion.

Per the germline V gene, CDR1 is LGHNA and CDR2 is YNFKEQ. The CDR3 has 16 residues. V trimming: 1 base; J trimming: 3 bases; junction bases outside the gene matches: 2. Using immunoSEQ multiplex PCR, the repertoire was profiled, and TCRdb retains in-frame clones only, with some absent. The sample lists 45,000 to 70,000 clones, more than 70% occurring once. To note about this clone: Its antigen is unknown.

Sequenced material: CD4+ or CD8+ T cells sorted from blood, taken in a trial of the OX40 agonist ivuxolimab. The source of this sequence is an adult with an advanced solid tumor such as melanoma, head and neck, liver or kidney cancer. The genes are TRBV4-2 and TRBJ2-1, with 11 bases fitting TRBD1. The CDR3 region is CASSQVGTGGYNEQFF. For the CDR3, the DNA is TGTGCCAGCAGCCAAGTCGGGACAGGGGGCTACAATGAGCAGTTCTTC.